One and the same sample provided the 5 T cell receptor beta chains below, sequenced in a study of patients and donors after allogeneic stem cell transplantation. TCRdb itself ran the RT-PCR reads through MiXCR, one entry per CDR3 protein. The sample holds over 150,000 distinct CDR3 sequences, roughly 30% seen once. The sample comprised blood, either unsorted or a sorted T cell fraction (not recorded which). Receptor source: a human donor who was either an allogeneic HSCT recipient or a stem cell or donor lymphocyte infusion donor (not recorded which). It is not recorded whose cells these are; they may come from a transplant donor.

CDR3 sequence: CASSPGTGFLNTEAFF. For the CDR3, the DNA is TGTGCCAGCTCACCCGGGACAGGGTTTTTGAACACTGAAGCTTTCTTT. The chain recombines TRBV18 with TRBJ1-1; 9 bases are a match to TRBD1. Germline V CDR1 and CDR2: KGHSH, LQKENI. The J segment lost 0 bases and the V segment lost 3 bases, leaving 5 bases of the junction unmatched. This CDR3 comprises 16 residues.

V is TRBV20-1 and J is TRBJ2-5, with 9 bases matching TRBD2. Germline V lookup: CDR1 DFQATT, CDR2 SNEGSKA (reference sequence). Unmatched junction bases numbered 12, after V lost 5 bases and J lost 5 bases. CDR3 length: 15 amino acids. The CDR3 region has the DNA TGCAGTGCTTCCCTCGCGGGAGGGCCGCCTGAGACCCAGTACTTC. This sequence encodes CSASLAGGPPETQYF.

This clonotype was picked up a small number of times. The chain carries TRBV6-5 and TRBJ2-4, with D uncertain. There are 13 residues in the CDR3. With 2 bases removed from V and 8 bases from J, the gap between germline ends came to 10 bases. Germline CDR1 and CDR2: MNHEY and SVGAGI. The CDR3 DNA reads TGTGCCAGCAGTTACCCCACGAAGGACATTCAGTACTTC. Protein product: CASSYPTKDIQYF.

This chain links TRBV20-1 with TRBJ2-7; 8 bases are a match to TRBD1. V shed 1 base, J shed 3 bases, and the junction held 5 bases outside the gene matches. The CDR3 runs 14 residues. Germline V gene lookup returns CDR1 DFQATT and CDR2 SNEGSKA (reference sequence). The CDR3 DNA reads as TGCAGTGCTAGAGCCGACAGGGGCCGCTACGAGCAGTACTTC. It yields the protein CSARADRGRYEQYF.

This clonotype was picked up a small number of times. This chain connects TRBV5-5 to TRBJ2-2; D may be TRBD1 (6 bases). Trimming cost V 4 bases and J 2 bases, with 15 bases left between them. There are 16 residues in the CDR3. CDR1 and CDR2 from the germline V gene are SGHKS and YYEKEE (reference sequence). CDR3 protein: CASSPLGTLNTGELFF. CDR3 nucleotide sequence: TGTGCCAGCAGCCCCCTCGGGACACTAAACACCGGGGAGCTGTTTTTT.